These 17 T cell receptor beta chains share one sample of origin, sequenced in a study of post-analysis software for immune sequencing data. Study observations and caveats: Four or five TRBV segments (TRBV5-6, TRBV5-1 and TRBV20-1 among them) occurred more frequently in patients than in controls.

Unique molecular identifiers had been added to the TCR beta cDNA libraries. TCRdb re-called the PCR reads through MiXCR, storing one row per CDR3 protein. Of about 770,000 distinct CDR3 sequences listed, under 60% are singletons. No antigen has been identified for these receptors. Sequencing was done on a sample of blood. These receptors all stem from a girl aged 10-17 years with multiple sclerosis.

This clonotype was seen a single time. V gene TRBV12-3 or TRBV12-4 combines with J gene TRBJ2-3; unclear D gene. This CDR3 contains 18 residues. The V gene lost 1 base and the J gene lost 0 bases, with 17 bases spanning the gap. The CDR3 DNA reads as TGTGCCAGCAGTTTAGACGCCCCGACGAGTCCTAGCACAGATACGCAGTATTTT. Residues: CASSLDAPTSPSTDTQYF.

The chain couples TRBV12-3 or TRBV12-4 to TRBJ2-7; D gene ambiguous. CDR3 length: 14 residues. V dropped 5 bases and J dropped 2 bases, with 13 bases sitting between them. The CDR3 DNA follows: TGTGCCAGCAGTACCCACCCTTCGACCTACGAGCAGTACTTC. Translated, it gives CASSTHPSTYEQYF.

The chain combines TRBV7-3 with TRBJ2-1; D remains unclear. Trimming left V 2 bases short and J 2 bases short, with 7 bases between. This CDR3 comprises 14 residues. Germline lookup yields CDR1 SGHTA and CDR2 FQGTGA. CDR3 sequence (DNA): TGTGCCAGCAGCTTAGATCCAGCCTACAATGAGCAGTTCTTC. It codes for CASSLDPAYNEQFF.

In nucleotides, the CDR3 is TGCAGTGCTAGTCCCGCCGGGGTCGAGCAGTACTTC. Its protein is CSASPAGVEQYF. This chain links TRBV20-1 with TRBJ2-7, with D possibly matching TRBD2 (5 bases). Germline V gene sequence: CDR1 DFQATT, CDR2 SNEGSKA (reference sequence). V was trimmed by 3 bases and J by 6 bases, leaving 12 bases between them. This CDR3 region has 12 residues.

This clonotype has more than one count but fewer than ten. The V and J genes are TRBV9 and TRBJ2-1; possible D gene TRBD2, 5 bases. Germline-derived CDR1 and CDR2 are SGDLS and YYNGEE. This CDR3 spans 14 amino acids. Trimming removed 8 bases from V and 5 bases from J, with 17 bases in between. The CDR3 sequence is CASKRGHGDNEQFF. DNA of the CDR3: TGTGCCAGTAAACGCGGGCACGGCGACAATGAGCAGTTCTTC.

Turning to this clonotype: One end of the junction does not line up with germline, which may come from a read error. The chain uses TRBV5-6 and TRBJ1-2, with 7 bases matching TRBD1. Per the germline V gene, CDR1 is SGHDT and CDR2 is YYEEEE. There are 14 residues in the CDR3. This CDR3 is CAGSPTGLSHGYTF. In DNA, the CDR3 is TGTGCCGGCAGCCCGACAGGGTTGAGTCATGGCTACACCTTC.

Many counts were recorded for this clonotype. The gene calls are TRBV12-3 or TRBV12-4 and TRBJ2-7; no clear D. This CDR3 has 12 amino acids. The V and J ends lost 3 bases and 4 bases respectively, with 7 bases between them. CDR3: CASSFSDYEQYF. Here the CDR3 DNA reads TGTGCCAGCAGTTTTTCAGATTACGAGCAGTACTTC.

This clonotype was counted a few times. This sequence joins TRBV12-3 or TRBV12-4 and TRBJ1-2; 7 bases match TRBD1. CDR3 length equals 12 residues. V was clipped by 8 bases and J by 3 bases; unmatched bases: 3. CDR3 bases: TGTGCCAGCCTAGGGGGCTACTATGGCTACACCTTC. Translated: CASLGGYYGYTF.

This clonotype was counted a few times. CDR3 loop: CASSLYRDYNEQFF. CDR3 sequence (DNA): TGTGCCAGCAGTTTATACCGGGACTACAATGAGCAGTTCTTC. This chain links TRBV28 with TRBJ2-1, with D perhaps TRBD2 (5 bases). The germline V gene has CDR1 MDHEN and CDR2 SYDVKM. The CDR3 runs 14 residues. Trimming stripped 1 base from V and 3 bases from J, with 7 bases between.

The sample holds one count of this clonotype. The chain links TRBV5-1 to TRBJ2-1, with 11 bases identical to TRBD2. CDR1 and CDR2 from the germline V gene are SGHRS and YFSETQ. The CDR3 totals 16 residues. V lost 4 bases and J lost 7; bases outside the gene matches: 10. This CDR3 reads CASSTGLAGPNNEQFF. In nucleotides, the CDR3 is TGCGCCAGCAGCACAGGACTAGCGGGTCCTAATAATGAGCAGTTCTTC.

V usage is TRBV29-1 and J usage is TRBJ1-1, with TRBD1 matching over 7 bases. Losses at the gene ends were 5 bases for V and 6 bases for J; bases not matched to a gene: 12. Per germline, CDR1 SQVTM and CDR2 ANQGSEA. The CDR3 is made up of 14 amino acids. In DNA, the CDR3 is TGCAGCGTTTACGAGGGGGCCAAGGGCGCTGAAGCTTTCTTT. Translating gives CSVYEGAKGAEAFF. The full variable domain, in which reference TRBV29-1 and TRBJ1-1 provide the parts outside the CDR3, is SAVISQKPSRDICQRGTSLTIQCQVDSQVTMMFWYRQQPGQSLTLIATANQGSEATYESGFVIDKFPISRPNLTFSTLTVSNMSPEDSSIYLCSVYEGAKGAEAFFGQGTRLTVV.

This clonotype turned up a few times. The chain recombines TRBV7-6 with TRBJ1-6; 8 nucleotides agree with TRBD1. The CDR3 covers 16 residues. With V trimmed by 5 bases and J by 8 bases, 11 bases remained unmatched. Germline-derived CDR1 and CDR2 are SGHVS and FNYEAQ. CDR3 DNA: TGTGCCAGCAGCCTCAGACCTGGACAGGGAGATTCACCCCTCCACTTT. Its translation is CASSLRPGQGDSPLHF.

The chain joins TRBV10-2 to TRBJ2-1, with TRBD2 as a possible D gene (5 bases). The germline V gene has CDR1 WSHSY and CDR2 SAAADI. This CDR3 comprises 16 residues. Trimming took off 3 bases at V and 6 bases at J, with 18 bases between the two ends. The CDR3, as DNA: TGCGCCAGCAGTGAATTGGACGGGGTCCCTGGCAATGAGCAGTTCTTC. Residues: CASSELDGVPGNEQFF.

In its sample, this clonotype was seen a few times. V and J are TRBV29-1 and TRBJ2-7, with TRBD1 matching over 10 bases. CDR1 and CDR2 from the germline V gene are SQVTM and ANQGSEA. V lost 4 bases, J lost 6 bases, and 9 bases stayed unmatched. The CDR3 is made up of 14 amino acids. CDR3 sequence (DNA): TGCAGCGTTGCGGGACAGGGGATTGGGTCCGAGCAGTACTTC. Protein: CSVAGQGIGSEQYF.

V gene TRBV4-2 combines with J gene TRBJ2-7; D is unresolved. Trimming took 6 bases from V and 1 from J, leaving 13 bases between them. This CDR3 has 14 amino acids. Germline V gene sequence: CDR1 LGHNA, CDR2 YNFKEQ. The CDR3 coding sequence is TGTGCCAGCAGTACAATCGTGGGGTCCTACGAGCAGTACTTC. This gives the protein CASSTIVGSYEQYF.

This chain joins TRBV4-2 and TRBJ1-2; TRBD1 matches 10 bases. J was trimmed by 8 bases and V by 4 bases; bases with no gene match: 7. Germline CDR1 LGHNA, CDR2 YNFKEQ. CDR3 length: 14 amino acids. The CDR3 here is CASSPGQGFSGYTF. The CDR3 region has the DNA TGTGCCAGCAGCCCGGGACAGGGGTTTTCAGGCTACACCTTC.

With respect to this clonotype: Germline and junction disagree at one end, which may indicate a read error. This CDR3 is CSSSFDATNQETQYF. As DNA, the CDR3 is TGCTCCAGCAGCTTTGATGCGACTAACCAAGAGACCCAGTACTTC. This chain connects TRBV5-1 to TRBJ2-5, with D perhaps matching TRBD2 (5 bases). Per the germline V gene, CDR1 is SGHRS and CDR2 is YFSETQ. This CDR3 is 15 amino acids long.